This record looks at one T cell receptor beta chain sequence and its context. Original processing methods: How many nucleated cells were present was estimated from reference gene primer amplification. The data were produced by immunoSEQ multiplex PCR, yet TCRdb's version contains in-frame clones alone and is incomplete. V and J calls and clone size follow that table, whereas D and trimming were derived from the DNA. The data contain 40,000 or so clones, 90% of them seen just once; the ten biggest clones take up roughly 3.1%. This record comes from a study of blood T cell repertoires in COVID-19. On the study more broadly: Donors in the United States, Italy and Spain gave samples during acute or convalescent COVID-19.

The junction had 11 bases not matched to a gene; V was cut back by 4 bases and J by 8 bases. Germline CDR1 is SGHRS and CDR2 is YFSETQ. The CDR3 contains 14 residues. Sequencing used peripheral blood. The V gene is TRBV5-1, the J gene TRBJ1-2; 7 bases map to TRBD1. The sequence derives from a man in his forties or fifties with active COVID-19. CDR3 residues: CASSGADRVGGYTF. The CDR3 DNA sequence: TGCGCCAGCAGCGGGGCCGACAGGGTAGGAGGCTACACCTTC.